The TCR beta chain under discussion was sequenced for a study of PD-L1 blockade in urothelial cancer (dated by TCRdb to about 2017). Some background on the complete study: Therapy was started at some point between 2013 and 2015 for all patients, and atezolizumab 1,200 mg was administered intravenously every 3 weeks. About 85% of the roughly 30 patients were males with bladder-origin urothelial cancer, and about 60% of the roughly 30 reported a prior smoking history. An ECOG performance status of 0 or 1 was recorded for the patients, and 0 to 3 prior chemotherapy regimens had been received by the patients. Blood samples were analyzed at two time points: 3 weeks after treatment start (second dose) and 6 weeks after treatment start. Blood samples yielded a median of around 150,000 T cells and tens of thousands of unique TCRs, with median clonality 0.080. The study was an exploratory multi-omic analysis of somatic, immune and clinical correlates of response to PD-L1 blockade with atezolizumab in urothelial cancer. Pretreatment tumor samples and matched peripheral blood, collected serially before and after atezolizumab treatment, underwent TCR sequencing. Durable clinical benefit was defined as progression-free survival longer than 6 months, and TCR features were also tested against progression-free and overall survival. In the same patients who had TCR sequencing, pretreatment tumors also underwent whole exome sequencing and RNA sequencing. Durable clinical benefit was achieved by nine patients and was not achieved by 20 patients. Pretreatment blood TCR-seq was available for about 27 patients, at least one posttreatment blood collection was obtained for 25 or so patients, and tumor TCR-seq was available for 25 or so patients. Findings and caveats that apply to the study as a whole: Improved progression-free and overall survival was associated with having pretreatment peripheral blood TCR clonality below the median. At 3 weeks after the start of treatment, tumor-associated TCR clones in peripheral blood had expanded more in patients with durable benefit (n of about 22, p = 0.022). Small sample size (n ≈ 28) and many exploratory analyses mean the results are intended to be hypothesis-generating.

The sample's time point label, decoded: peripheral blood 6 weeks after treatment start. The cohort comprised fewer than 35 patients with locally advanced or metastatic urothelial carcinoma treated at Memorial Sloan Kettering on a trial protocol. Peripheral blood mononuclear cells were collected pretreatment and during treatment, with between 1 and 8 total time points obtained per patient. The Qiagen DNeasy Blood extraction kit was used to purify genomic DNA from total PBMCs and tumor samples. PBMCs were collected pretreatment and during treatment, and were isolated and stored as previously described. Worth noting for this clone: What this receptor recognizes is not known. No base-level quality is on record; no much larger clone is a single base apart.

Synthetic TCR analog templates were spiked into each PCR so that absolute template abundance could be estimated from read counts. The immunoSEQ assay was used to amplify TCRbeta CDR3 regions from genomic DNA with bias-controlled V and J gene primers. Sequencing of rearranged TCRbeta segments was done at approximately 20X coverage. The authors' analysis ran thus. Clustering was used to correct sequencing errors, and CDR3s were annotated against IMGT so that V, D and J genes could be assigned. Out-of-frame and stop-codon sequences were excluded, and only productive TCRbeta rearrangements were used in downstream analyses. Clonality was computed as one minus Shannon entropy normalized by the log of the number of unique productive sequences. Clones differing between time points or between blood and tumor were identified by Fisher's exact test with Benjamini-Hochberg correction at adjusted p below 0.01. The clones in this table, taken by TCRdb from immuneACCESS, are in-frame only. Not every clone is retained; where verified, under half of the shortfall comes from an unresolved V gene, and the cause of the rest is unknown. V, J and clone size are those of that table, while D and trimming were read from the DNA. The sample has about 76,000 clones on record, approximately 90% of them singletons. 0.87% of the sample is in the top ten clones.

From the cysteine through the phenylalanine, the CDR3 covers 14 amino acids. Of all the DNA, just the CDR3 is kept, 42 bases in frame from base 1. CDR1 and CDR2 (MNHEY, SMNVEV) derive from the germline V gene (reference sequence). The V and J ends are trimmed by 5 bases and 4 bases, leaving 14 bases between them. The material was PBMCs, obtained around atezolizumab (anti-PD-L1) treatment. The rearrangement combines TRBV27 with TRBJ1-2; a tentative D match to TRBD1 spans 6 bases. The receptor was derived from a woman over 75 with urothelial cancer. The DNA reads as follows: TGTGCCAGCAGTACCCAGGGGCGCGGCTATGGCTACACCTTC. The translation is CASSTQGRGYGYTF.